The T cell receptor beta chain under discussion was sequenced for a study of response to subunit inactivated influenza vaccine. In TCRdb, the RT-PCR reads were re-called with MiXCR into one record per CDR3 protein. Counted here are hundreds of thousands of distinct CDR3 sequences, around 11% occurring once; the ten biggest clones make up 8% to 13%. CDR1 is SGDLS and CDR2 is YYNGEE in the germline V gene. V lost 4 bases and J 5 bases, leaving 13 bases between the germline ends. The CDR3 covers 13 residues. This clonotype has only a few counts. These data were likewise used in another study, on T cells expressing NK-cell markers. That paper states: The authors generated TCR beta cDNA through 5'RACE template switching with UMIs. Each TCR beta repertoire originated in sorted T cells that were CD3+CD56+NKG2C+, CD3+CD56+NKG2C- or CD3+CD56-NKG2C+. Several donors showed these clonotypes also leading the CD3+CD56-NKG2C+ fraction. Questions lingered over whether expanded NKG2C+ T cell clones were HCMV-specific.

The sequence was collected from a man aged 50-60 years who received an inactivated influenza vaccine. Source: PBMCs from blood, taken on the day of vaccination. The V call is TRBV9, the J call TRBJ2-7; D gene uncertain. The CDR3 spells CASSTRTKDEQYF. The CDR3 DNA is TGTGCCAGCAGCACGCGAACCAAAGACGAGCAGTACTTC. Full variable domain (remainder filled in from reference TRBV9 and TRBJ2-7): DSGVTQTPKHLITATGQRVTLRCSPRSGDLSVYWYQQSLDQGLQFLIQYYNGEERAKGNILERFSAQQFPDLHSELNLSSLELGDSALYFCASSTRTKDEQYFGPGTRLTVT.